This T cell receptor (beta chain) derives from a study of shared T cell receptors in the human thymus. Measured with immunoSEQ multiplex PCR; TCRdb has only the in-frame clones, and not every one. The sample contains roughly 410,000 clones, around 95% of which appear only once. V dropped 6 bases and J dropped 6; count of bases not matched to a gene: 12. The germline V gene encodes CDR1 MDHEN and CDR2 SYDVKM. The length of the CDR3 is 18 residues. The source of this sequence is a human donor. Sequenced material: thymocytes. This chain connects TRBV28 to TRBJ2-2; TRBD2 matches 14 bases. DNA of the CDR3: TGTGCCAGCAGCCTTTCCAGCGGGACTAGCGGGAGATCCGGGGAGCTGTTTTTT. Protein product: CASSLSSGTSGRSGELFF.